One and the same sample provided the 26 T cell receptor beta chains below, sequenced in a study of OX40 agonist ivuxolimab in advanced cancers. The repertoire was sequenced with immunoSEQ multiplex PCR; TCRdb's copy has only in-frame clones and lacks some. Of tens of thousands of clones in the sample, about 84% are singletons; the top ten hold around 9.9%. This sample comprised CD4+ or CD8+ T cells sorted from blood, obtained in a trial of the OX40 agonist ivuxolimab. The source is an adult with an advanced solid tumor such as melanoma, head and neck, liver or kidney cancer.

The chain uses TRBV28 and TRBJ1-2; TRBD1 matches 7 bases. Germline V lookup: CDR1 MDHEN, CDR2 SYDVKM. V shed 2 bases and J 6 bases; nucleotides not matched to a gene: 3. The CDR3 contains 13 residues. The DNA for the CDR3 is TGTGCCAGCAGTTTAGCAGGGGGGCATGGCTACACCTTC. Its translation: CASSLAGGHGYTF.

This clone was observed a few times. The CDR3 nucleotides are TGTGCCAGCAGTGAAAAGAGGGGGACTGAGCAGTTCTTC. Amino acids: CASSEKRGTEQFF. The V call is TRBV2, the J call TRBJ2-1, with a possible D match to TRBD1 (6 bases). Germline lookup yields CDR1 SNHLY and CDR2 FYNNEI. Trimming removed 2 bases at V and 9 bases at J, with 11 bases between. There are 13 residues in the CDR3.

The CDR3 loop is CASIAAASYNEQFF. CDR3 sequence (DNA): TGTGCCAGCATTGCGGCAGCCTCCTACAATGAGCAGTTCTTC. This chain joins TRBV7-2 and TRBJ2-1, with D unresolved. This CDR3 contains 14 residues. Between the trimmed V and J ends, which lost 7 bases and 0 bases, there was a span of 10 bases. Germline CDR1 is SGHTA and CDR2 is FQGNSA.

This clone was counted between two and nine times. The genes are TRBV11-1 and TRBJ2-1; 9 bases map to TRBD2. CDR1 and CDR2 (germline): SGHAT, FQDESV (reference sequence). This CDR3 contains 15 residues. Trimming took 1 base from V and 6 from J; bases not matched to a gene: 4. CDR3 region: CASSLGAGGGNEQFF. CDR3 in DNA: TGTGCCAGCAGCTTAGGAGCGGGGGGTGGCAATGAGCAGTTCTTC.

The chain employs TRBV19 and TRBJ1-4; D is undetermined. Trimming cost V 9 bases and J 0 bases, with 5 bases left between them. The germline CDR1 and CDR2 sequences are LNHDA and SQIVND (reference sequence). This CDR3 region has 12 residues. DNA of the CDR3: TGTGCCAGCGAAACAACTAATGAAAAACTGTTTTTT. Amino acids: CASETTNEKLFF.

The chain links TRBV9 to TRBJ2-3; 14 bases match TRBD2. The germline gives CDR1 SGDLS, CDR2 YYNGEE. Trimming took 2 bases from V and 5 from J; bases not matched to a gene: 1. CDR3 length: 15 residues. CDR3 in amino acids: CASSVGTSGGDTQYF. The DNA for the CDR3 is TGTGCCAGCAGCGTGGGGACTAGCGGGGGAGATACGCAGTATTTT.

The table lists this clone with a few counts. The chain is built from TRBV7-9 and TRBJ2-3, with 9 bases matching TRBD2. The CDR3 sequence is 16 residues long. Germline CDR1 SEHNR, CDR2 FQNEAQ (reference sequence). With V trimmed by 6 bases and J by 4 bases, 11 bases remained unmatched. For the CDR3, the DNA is TGTGCCAGCAGATCCCTCGGGCGGGGGGGCCCAGATACGCAGTATTTT. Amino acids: CASRSLGRGGPDTQYF.

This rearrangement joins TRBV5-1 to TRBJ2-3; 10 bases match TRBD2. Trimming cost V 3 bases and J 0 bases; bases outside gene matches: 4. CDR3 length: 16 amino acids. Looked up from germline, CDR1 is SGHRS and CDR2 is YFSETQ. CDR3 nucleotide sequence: TGCGCCAGCAGCTCAGGACTAGCGGCTAGCACAGATACGCAGTATTTT. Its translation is CASSSGLAASTDTQYF.

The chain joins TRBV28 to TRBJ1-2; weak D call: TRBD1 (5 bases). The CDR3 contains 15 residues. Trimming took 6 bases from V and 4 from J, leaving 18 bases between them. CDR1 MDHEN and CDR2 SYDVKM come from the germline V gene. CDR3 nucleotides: TGTGCCAGCAGCTCATCGACAGTAACGGGCTATGGCTACACCTTC. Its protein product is CASSSSTVTGYGYTF.

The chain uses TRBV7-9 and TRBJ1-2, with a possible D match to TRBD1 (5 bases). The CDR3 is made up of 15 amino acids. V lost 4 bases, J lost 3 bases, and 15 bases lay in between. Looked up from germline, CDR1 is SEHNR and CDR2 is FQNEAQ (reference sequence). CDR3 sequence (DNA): TGTGCCAGCAGCTATAGGGGCTCGGTGGACTATGGCTACACCTTC. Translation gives CASSYRGSVDYGYTF.

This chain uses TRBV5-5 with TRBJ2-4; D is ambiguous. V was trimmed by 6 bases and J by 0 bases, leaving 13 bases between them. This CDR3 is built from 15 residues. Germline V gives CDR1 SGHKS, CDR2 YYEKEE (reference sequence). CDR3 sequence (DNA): TGTGCCAGCACATCGGTCTCTCTAGCCAAAAACATTCAGTACTTC. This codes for CASTSVSLAKNIQYF.

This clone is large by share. CDR3: CATGDIAGETQYF. The CDR3 DNA reads as TGTGCCACCGGGGATATAGCGGGGGAGACCCAGTACTTC. The chain uses TRBV15 and TRBJ2-5; TRBD2 matches at 8 bases. The CDR3 spans 13 residues. Germline V CDR1 and CDR2: LNHNV, YYDKDF (reference sequence). V lost 8 bases to trimming and J lost 5 bases; unmatched junction nucleotides: 7.

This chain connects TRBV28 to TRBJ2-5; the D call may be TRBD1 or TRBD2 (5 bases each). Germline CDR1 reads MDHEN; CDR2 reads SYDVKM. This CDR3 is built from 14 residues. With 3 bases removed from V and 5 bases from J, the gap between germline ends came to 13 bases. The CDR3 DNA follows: TGTGCCAGCAGTTTGTTTGAGGGGTTGGAGACCCAGTACTTC. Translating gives CASSLFEGLETQYF.

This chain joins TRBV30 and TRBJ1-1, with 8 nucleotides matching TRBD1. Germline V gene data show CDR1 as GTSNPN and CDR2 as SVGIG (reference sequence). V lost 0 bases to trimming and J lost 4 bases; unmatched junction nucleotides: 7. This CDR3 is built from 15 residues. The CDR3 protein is CAWSVADRESTEAFF. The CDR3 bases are TGTGCCTGGAGTGTAGCGGACAGGGAGAGCACTGAAGCTTTCTTT.

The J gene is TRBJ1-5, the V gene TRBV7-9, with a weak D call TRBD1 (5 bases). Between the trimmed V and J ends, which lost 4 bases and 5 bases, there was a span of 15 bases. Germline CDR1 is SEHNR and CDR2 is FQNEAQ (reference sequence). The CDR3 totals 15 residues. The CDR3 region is CASSSSGGADQPQHF. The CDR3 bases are TGTGCCAGCAGCTCCTCAGGAGGGGCCGATCAGCCCCAGCATTTT.

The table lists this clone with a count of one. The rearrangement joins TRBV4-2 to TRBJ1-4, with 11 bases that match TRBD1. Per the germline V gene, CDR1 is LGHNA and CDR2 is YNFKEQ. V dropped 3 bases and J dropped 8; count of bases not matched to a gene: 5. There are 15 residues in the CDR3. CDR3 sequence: CASSQTGTGGEKLFF. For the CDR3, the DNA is TGTGCCAGCAGCCAGACCGGGACAGGGGGAGAAAAACTGTTTTTT.

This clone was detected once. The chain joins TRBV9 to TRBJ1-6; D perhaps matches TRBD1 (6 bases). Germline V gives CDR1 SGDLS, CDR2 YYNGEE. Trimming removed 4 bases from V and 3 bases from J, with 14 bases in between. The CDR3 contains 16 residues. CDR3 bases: TGTGCCAGCAGCCCCCGGGGGGGCGGCTATAATTCACCCCTCCACTTT. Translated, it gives CASSPRGGGYNSPLHF.

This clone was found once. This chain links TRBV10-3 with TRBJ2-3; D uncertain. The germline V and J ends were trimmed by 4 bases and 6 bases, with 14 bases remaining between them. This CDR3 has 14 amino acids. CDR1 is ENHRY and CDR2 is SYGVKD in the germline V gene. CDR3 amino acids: CAISAATPGDTQYF. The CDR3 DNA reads TGTGCCATCAGTGCGGCGACCCCCGGCGATACGCAGTATTTT.

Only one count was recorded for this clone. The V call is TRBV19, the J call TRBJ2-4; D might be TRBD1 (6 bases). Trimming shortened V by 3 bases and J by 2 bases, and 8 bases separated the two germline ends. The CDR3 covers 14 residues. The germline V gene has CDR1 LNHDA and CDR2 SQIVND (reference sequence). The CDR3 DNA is TGTGCCAGTAGTATGGGACACTCCAAAAACATTCAGTACTTC. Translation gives CASSMGHSKNIQYF.

The CDR3: CASSPTRNNEQFF. In DNA form, the CDR3 reads TGTGCCAGCAGTCCGACGCGGAACAATGAGCAGTTCTTC. The V gene is TRBV2, the J gene TRBJ2-1; the D is unclear. Per the germline V gene, CDR1 is SNHLY and CDR2 is FYNNEI. The CDR3 spans 13 residues. V lost 5 bases, J lost 5 bases, and 10 bases lay in between.

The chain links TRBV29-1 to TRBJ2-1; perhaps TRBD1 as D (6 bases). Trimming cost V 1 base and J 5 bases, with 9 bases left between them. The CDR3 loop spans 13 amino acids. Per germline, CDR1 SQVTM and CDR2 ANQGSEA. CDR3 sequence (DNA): TGCAGCGTTGAAGTGGGGGCCCACAATGAGCAGTTCTTC. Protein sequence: CSVEVGAHNEQFF.

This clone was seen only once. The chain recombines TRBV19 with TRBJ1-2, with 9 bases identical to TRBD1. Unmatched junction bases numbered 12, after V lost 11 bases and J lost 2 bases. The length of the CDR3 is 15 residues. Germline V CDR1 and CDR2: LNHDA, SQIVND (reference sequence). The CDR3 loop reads CASDSGTGPNYGYTF. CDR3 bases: TGTGCCTCGGACTCCGGGACAGGGCCGAACTATGGCTACACCTTC.

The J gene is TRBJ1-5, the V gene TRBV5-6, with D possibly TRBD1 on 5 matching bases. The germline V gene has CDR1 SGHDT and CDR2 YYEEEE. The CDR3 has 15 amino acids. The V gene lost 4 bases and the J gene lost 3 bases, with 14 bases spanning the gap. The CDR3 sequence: CASSPDGGYNQPQHF. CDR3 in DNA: TGTGCCAGCAGCCCGGACGGGGGGTACAATCAGCCCCAGCATTTT.

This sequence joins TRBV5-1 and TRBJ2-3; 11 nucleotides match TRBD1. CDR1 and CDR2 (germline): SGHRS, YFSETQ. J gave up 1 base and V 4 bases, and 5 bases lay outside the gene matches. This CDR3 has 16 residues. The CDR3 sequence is CASSAGQGGGTDTQYF. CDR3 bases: TGCGCCAGCAGCGCGGGACAGGGGGGTGGCACAGATACGCAGTATTTT. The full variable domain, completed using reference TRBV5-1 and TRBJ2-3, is KAGVTQTPRYLIKTRGQQVTLSCSPISGHRSVSWYQQTPGQGLQFLFEYFSETQRNKGNFPGRFSGRQFSNSRSEMNVSTLELGDSALYLCASSAGQGGGTDTQYFGPGTRLTVL.

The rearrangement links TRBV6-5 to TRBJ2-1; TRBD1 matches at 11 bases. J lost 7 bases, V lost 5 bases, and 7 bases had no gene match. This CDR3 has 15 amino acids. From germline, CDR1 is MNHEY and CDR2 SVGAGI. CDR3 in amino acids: CASSMTGTGGNEQFF. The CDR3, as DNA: TGTGCCAGCAGTATGACCGGGACAGGGGGTAATGAGCAGTTCTTC.

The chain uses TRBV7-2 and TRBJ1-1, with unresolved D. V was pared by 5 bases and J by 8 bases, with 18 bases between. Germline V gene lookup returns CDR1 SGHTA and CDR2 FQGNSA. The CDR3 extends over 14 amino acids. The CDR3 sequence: CASSVDPSVREAFF. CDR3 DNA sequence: TGTGCCAGCAGCGTAGACCCTTCAGTGAGAGAAGCTTTCTTT.